These 22 T cell receptor beta chains were sequenced from one sample in a study of early T cells in non-severe SARS-CoV-2 infection. A single record per CDR3 protein comes from TCRdb applying MiXCR to the 5' RACE reads. This sample has about 61,000 distinct CDR3 sequences, with approximately 11% found just once. The specimen sequenced was whole blood. Receptors originate from an adult who was a healthcare worker with PCR-confirmed SARS-CoV-2 infection or an uninfected control (not recorded which).

The CDR3 region has the DNA TGTGCCAGCAGTGGTTATCTGGGCACAGATACGCAGTATTTT. Protein: CASSGYLGTDTQYF. This chain uses TRBV27 with TRBJ2-3; D remains unclear. Deletions cut 5 bases from V and 1 base from J, with 10 bases between. Germline lookup yields CDR1 MNHEY and CDR2 SMNVEV (reference sequence). This CDR3 is built from 14 residues.

This clonotype showed up many times. The CDR3 DNA is TGTGCCAGCAGTTTACTGCGGGGGAGCTACGAGCAGTACTTC. Its translation is CASSLLRGSYEQYF. The chain links TRBV6-5 to TRBJ2-7, with 7 bases aligning to TRBD2. Losses at the gene ends were 4 bases for V and 3 bases for J; bases not matched to a gene: 6. Germline CDR1 MNHEY, CDR2 SVGAGI. This CDR3 contains 14 residues.

This clonotype was found many times. The chain links TRBV5-1 to TRBJ1-6, with D unclear. Germline V gene lookup returns CDR1 SGHRS and CDR2 YFSETQ. CDR3 length equals 15 residues. V dropped 2 bases and J dropped 9 bases, with 15 bases sitting between them. Here the CDR3 DNA reads TGCGCCAGCAGCTTCACCGGGCTCGGTGGTTCACCCCTCCACTTT. This gives the protein CASSFTGLGGSPLHF.

In its sample, this clonotype was seen a few times. V usage is TRBV6-5 and J usage is TRBJ1-3; D is unclear. CDR1 and CDR2 from the germline V gene are MNHEY and SVGAGI. CDR3 length: 14 residues. Trimming left V 5 bases short and J 0 bases short, with 8 bases between. CDR3 in DNA: TGTGCCAGCAGTGGAGCTTACTCTGGAAACACCATATATTTT. Translation: CASSGAYSGNTIYF.

In its sample, this clonotype was seen a few times. The genes are TRBV12-3 or TRBV12-4 and TRBJ2-7, with 9 nucleotides matching TRBD1. J gave up 9 bases and V 3 bases, and 12 bases lay outside the gene matches. The CDR3 length is 15 residues. The CDR3 region is CASSLSGTGYLGQYF. CDR3 nucleotides: TGTGCCAGCAGTTTGTCTGGGACAGGGTATTTGGGGCAGTACTTC.

The genes are TRBV29-1 and TRBJ2-1; tentatively, D is TRBD2 (5 bases). Germline CDR1 is SQVTM and CDR2 is ANQGSEA. This CDR3 region has 14 residues. V was shortened by 8 bases and J by 1 base, with 15 bases between the two germline ends. CDR3 nucleotide sequence: TGCAGCCCCCGCGCGGAGCGGTCCTACAATGAGCAGTTCTTC. Protein: CSPRAERSYNEQFF.

This clonotype was observed at least ten times. V usage is TRBV12-3 or TRBV12-4 and J usage is TRBJ1-2; D is ambiguous. This CDR3 spans 17 amino acids. V gave up 1 base and J gave up 1 base, with 16 bases separating them. DNA of the CDR3: TGTGCCAGCAGTTTAGAGCTGTCCGACAATCATAACTATGGCTACACCTTC. Encoded protein: CASSLELSDNHNYGYTF.

This clonotype was observed at least ten times. The chain combines TRBV30 with TRBJ1-2; 11 bases match TRBD1. The germline V gene encodes CDR1 GTSNPN and CDR2 SVGIG (reference sequence). The junction had 11 bases not matched to a gene; V was cut back by 3 bases and J by 5 bases. The CDR3 has 16 amino acids. The CDR3 region has the DNA TGTGCCTGGAGCGGAACGGACAGGGGGCAGCGGTATGGCTACACCTTC. Amino acids: CAWSGTDRGQRYGYTF. Full variable domain (outside the CDR3, taken from reference TRBV30 and TRBJ1-2): SQTIHQWPATLVQPVGSPLSLECTVEGTSNPNLYWYRQAAGRGLQLLFYSVGIGQISSEVPQNLSASRPQDRQFILSSKKLLLSDSGFYLCAWSGTDRGQRYGYTFGSGTRLTVV.

The chain combines TRBV11-2 with TRBJ2-2; 7 bases align to TRBD2. J lost 3 bases, V lost 1 base, and 8 bases had no gene match. There are 17 residues in the CDR3. Per germline, CDR1 SGHAT and CDR2 FQNNGV. CDR3 bases: TGTGCCAGCAGCTTAGGTCGAGCGGGGACCTACACCGGGGAGCTGTTTTTT. This sequence encodes CASSLGRAGTYTGELFF. Full variable domain (missing parts from reference TRBV11-2 and TRBJ2-2): EAGVAQSPRYKIIEKRQSVAFWCNPISGHATLYWYQQILGQGPKLLIQFQNNGVVDDSQLPKDRFSAERLKGVDSTLKIQPAKLEDSAVYLCASSLGRAGTYTGELFFGEGSRLTVL.

This clonotype was detected many times. The V call is TRBV11-2, the J call TRBJ1-4, with D perhaps TRBD1 (6 bases). Per germline, CDR1 SGHAT and CDR2 FQNNGV. This CDR3 spans 18 amino acids. The germline V and J ends were trimmed by 0 bases and 7 bases, with 21 bases remaining between them. The CDR3 protein is CASSLDLAPGAIGEKLFF. CDR3 DNA sequence: TGTGCCAGCAGCTTAGATCTGGCGCCGGGGGCGATCGGTGAAAAACTGTTTTTT.

This clonotype showed up just a few times. This chain connects TRBV7-6 to TRBJ2-6; D remains unclear. Trimming took off 3 bases at V and 1 base at J, with 7 bases between the two ends. There are 15 residues in the CDR3. Germline-derived CDR1 and CDR2 are SGHVS and FNYEAQ. This CDR3 reads CASSFRRSGANVLTF. CDR3 sequence (DNA): TGTGCCAGCAGCTTTAGACGGTCTGGGGCCAACGTCCTGACTTTC.

This clonotype has at least ten counts. This rearrangement joins TRBV11-2 to TRBJ2-1, with 9 positions matching TRBD2. The CDR3 is 15 amino acids. Per the germline V gene, CDR1 is SGHAT and CDR2 is FQNNGV. V lost 3 bases to trimming and J lost 8 bases; unmatched junction nucleotides: 8. The CDR3 protein is CASSFERGATDEQFF. The CDR3 DNA reads as TGTGCCAGCAGCTTTGAGCGGGGGGCCACGGATGAGCAGTTCTTC.

This clonotype occurred many times. The chain joins TRBV30 to TRBJ2-4, with 10 bases that match TRBD1. This CDR3 is 15 amino acids long. Germline CDR1 and CDR2: GTSNPN and SVGIG (reference sequence). The V gene end was trimmed by 7 bases and the J gene end by 7 bases; junction bases not matched to a gene: 13. The CDR3 region has the DNA TGTGCCTTCAACGCTAGGGACAGGGGAAGGAACATTCAGTACTTC. This sequence encodes CAFNARDRGRNIQYF.

To note about this clonotype: A much larger clone is a single base away; this may be a read error. This chain links TRBV20-1 with TRBJ1-2; 10 positions agree with TRBD1. There are 14 residues in the CDR3. From germline, CDR1 is DFQATT and CDR2 SNEGSKA (reference sequence). CDR3 residues: CSAVDRDRGFGYSF. The CDR3 DNA reads as TGCAGTGCTGTAGACCGGGACAGGGGTTTTGGCTACAGCTTC.

This clonotype was detected many times. The rearrangement uses TRBV5-4 and TRBJ2-3; tentatively, D is TRBD1 (5 bases). Germline V gene lookup returns CDR1 SGHNT and CDR2 YYREEE (reference sequence). Trimming cost V 1 base and J 0 bases, with 9 bases left between them. The CDR3 contains 15 residues. For the CDR3, the DNA is TGTGCCAGCAGCTTGACGGCAGGGAGCACAGATACGCAGTATTTT. It codes for CASSLTAGSTDTQYF.

The chain joins TRBV7-2 to TRBJ2-5; either TRBD1 or TRBD2 may fit D (5 bases each). Germline CDR1 is SGHTA and CDR2 is FQGNSA. V shed 4 bases and J shed 4 bases, with 13 bases lying between them. The CDR3 is made up of 14 amino acids. The CDR3, as DNA: TGTGCCAGCAGCTGGGACCTACCCCCAGAGACCCAGTACTTC. Its translation: CASSWDLPPETQYF.

This clonotype was seen ten or more times. CDR3 protein: CASSETGLNTEAFF. The DNA for the CDR3 is TGTGCCAGCAGTGAGACGGGGCTGAACACTGAAGCTTTCTTT. The gene calls are TRBV2 and TRBJ1-1; a weak D match, TRBD1 (5 bases). V was clipped by 3 bases and J by 0 bases, with 8 bases between them. Germline V gene lookup returns CDR1 SNHLY and CDR2 FYNNEI. The CDR3 runs 14 residues. The full variable domain, in which reference TRBV2 and TRBJ1-1 provide the parts outside the CDR3, is EPEVTQTPSHQVTQMGQEVILRCVPISNHLYFYWYRQILGQKVEFLVSFYNNEISEKSEIFDDQFSVERPDGSNFTLKIRSTKLEDSAMYFCASSETGLNTEAFFGQGTRLTVV.

This clonotype was seen at least ten times. The chain carries TRBV27 and TRBJ2-3; D remains unclear. V lost 4 bases to trimming and J lost 3 bases, with 5 bases between them. The CDR3 loop spans 12 amino acids. CDR1 is MNHEY, CDR2 SMNVEV, per germline (reference sequence). CDR3 DNA: TGTGCCAGCAGTTCATGGACAGATACGCAGTATTTT. Protein product: CASSSWTDTQYF.

This clonotype was seen ten or more times. The chain links TRBV3-1 to TRBJ1-4; no reliable D call. The CDR3 is 16 residues long. Germline assignment: CDR1 LGHDT and CDR2 YNNKEL (reference sequence). V dropped 1 base and J dropped 0 bases, with 9 bases sitting between them. CDR3 nucleotides: TGTGCCAGCAGCCAAGTGGCAGGTGCAACTAATGAAAAACTGTTTTTT. It is translated as CASSQVAGATNEKLFF. Complete variable domain (other parts from reference TRBV3-1 and TRBJ1-4): DTAVSQTPKYLVTQMGNDKSIKCEQNLGHDTMYWYKQDSKKFLKIMFSYNNKELIINETVPNRFSPKSPDKAHLNLHINSLELGDSAVYFCASSQVAGATNEKLFFGSGTQLSVL.

This clonotype was counted only a few times. The V and J genes are TRBV5-1 and TRBJ2-3; D assignment may be TRBD1 or TRBD2 (5 bases each). V was pared by 4 bases and J by 6 bases, with 18 bases between. Germline V lookup: CDR1 SGHRS, CDR2 YFSETQ. CDR3 length equals 15 residues. The CDR3 spells CASSLDPSGADTQYF. CDR3 coding DNA: TGCGCCAGCAGCCTAGACCCCTCCGGGGCTGATACGCAGTATTTT.

This clonotype was picked up a small number of times. This chain joins TRBV12-3 or TRBV12-4 and TRBJ1-2; 10 bases are shared with TRBD1. J was trimmed by 7 bases and V by 0 bases; bases with no gene match: 5. This CDR3 has 15 amino acids. The CDR3 is CASSLAQGTGAGYTF. DNA for the CDR3: TGTGCCAGCAGTTTAGCGCAGGGGACAGGGGCTGGCTACACCTTC.

At least ten counts were recorded for this clonotype. The rearrangement uses TRBV19 and TRBJ1-4, with 8 bases lining up with TRBD1. CDR1 is LNHDA, CDR2 SQIVND, per germline (reference sequence). This CDR3 is built from 15 residues. V lost 3 bases and J lost 8; bases outside the gene matches: 8. In nucleotides, the CDR3 is TGTGCCAGTAGTATGAAAAGGTCAGGGGGCGAAAAACTGTTTTTT. Residues: CASSMKRSGGEKLFF.